Listed below are T cell receptor beta chains from one sample, sequenced in a study of T-cell memory formation after mild COVID-19. TCRdb redid the calling of the 5' RACE reads with MiXCR, one entry per CDR3 protein. The table has 130,000 to 150,000 distinct CDR3 sequences, approximately 21% seen once. Sequences were obtained from PBMCs or a T cell subset sorted from them (not recorded which). Every receptor here comes from an adult woman who had mild COVID-19 (a few samples of this study predate the infection). Cell type and time point are not known. Both conserved end residues are part of each CDR3. The order of the fields is clone size, J gene, V gene, D gene, CDR3 protein, CDR3 DNA. A D gene is named only where the DNA matches it firmly. Clone size is not always given. Where it is, it says once, few, many or a class for expanded clones.

abundance: once; j_gene: TRBJ2-3; v_gene: TRBV7-8; d_gene: TRBD1; CDR3aa: CASSSRTGEPDTQYF; CDR3nt: TGTGCCAGCAGCTCCAGGACAGGGGAGCCAGATACGCAGTATTTT
abundance: NA; j_gene: TRBJ2-2; v_gene: TRBV24-1; d_gene: TRBD1; CDR3aa: CATSDPGTGDRDGELFF; CDR3nt: TGTGCCACCAGTGATCCCGGGACAGGGGACCGTGACGGGGAGCTGTTTTTT
abundance: few; j_gene: TRBJ2-5; v_gene: TRBV7-9; d_gene: TRBD1; CDR3aa: CASSLGQAEETQYF; CDR3nt: TGTGCCAGCAGCCTGGGACAGGCAGAAGAGACCCAGTACTTC
abundance: NA; j_gene: TRBJ2-7; v_gene: TRBV20-1; d_gene: NA; CDR3aa: CSARATAYSYEQYF; CDR3nt: TGCAGTGCTAGAGCGACAGCTTACTCCTACGAGCAGTACTTC
abundance: many; j_gene: TRBJ1-2; v_gene: TRBV12-3/TRBV12-4; d_gene: NA; CDR3aa: CASSLRGANYGYTF; CDR3nt: TGTGCCAGCAGTTTACGGGGCGCGAACTATGGCTACACCTTC
abundance: few; j_gene: TRBJ2-7; v_gene: TRBV5-1; d_gene: TRBD1; CDR3aa: CASSLAQGVSEQYF; CDR3nt: TGCGCCAGCAGCTTGGCCCAGGGGGTCAGCGAGCAGTACTTC
abundance: few; j_gene: TRBJ2-5; v_gene: TRBV5-1; d_gene: NA; CDR3aa: CASSTLQESETQYF; CDR3nt: TGCGCCAGCAGCACCCTACAGGAGTCAGAGACCCAGTACTTC
abundance: NA; j_gene: TRBJ2-1; v_gene: TRBV5-1; d_gene: NA; CDR3aa: CASRSKGSSYNEQFF; CDR3nt: TGCGCCAGCAGGTCAAAGGGTAGCTCCTACAATGAGCAGTTCTTC
abundance: NA; j_gene: TRBJ1-4; v_gene: TRBV29-1; d_gene: NA; CDR3aa: CSVAPYLGEKLFF; CDR3nt: TGCAGCGTTGCCCCTTACCTGGGGGAAAAACTGTTTTTT
abundance: NA; j_gene: TRBJ2-1; v_gene: TRBV6-2/TRBV6-3; d_gene: TRBD2; CDR3aa: CASKLAPYNEQFF; CDR3nt: TGTGCCAGCAAACTAGCGCCTTACAATGAGCAGTTCTTC
abundance: few; j_gene: TRBJ2-1; v_gene: TRBV4-2; d_gene: TRBD2; CDR3aa: CASSPGGGSYNEQFF; CDR3nt: TGTGCCAGCAGCCCGGGCGGGGGCTCCTACAATGAGCAGTTCTTC
abundance: few; j_gene: TRBJ2-1; v_gene: TRBV20-1; d_gene: TRBD2; CDR3aa: CSARELAGVYNEQFF; CDR3nt: TGCAGTGCTAGAGAACTAGCGGGAGTCTACAATGAGCAGTTCTTC
abundance: NA; j_gene: TRBJ1-4; v_gene: TRBV9; d_gene: NA; CDR3aa: CASSPGRALSEKLFF; CDR3nt: TGTGCCAGCAGCCCAGGGAGGGCGTTGAGTGAAAAACTGTTTTTT
abundance: NA; j_gene: TRBJ1-6; v_gene: TRBV6-5; d_gene: NA; CDR3aa: CASKPRDENLHF; CDR3nt: TGTGCCAGTAAACCAAGGGACGAGAACCTCCACTTT
abundance: NA; j_gene: TRBJ1-5; v_gene: TRBV9; d_gene: NA; CDR3aa: CASSVGGQRSQPQHF; CDR3nt: TGTGCCAGCAGCGTAGGGGGACAAAGAAGTCAGCCCCAGCATTTT
abundance: NA; j_gene: TRBJ1-1; v_gene: TRBV29-1; d_gene: NA; CDR3aa: CSVGPGGDTEAFF; CDR3nt: TGCAGCGTTGGCCCCGGTGGGGACACTGAAGCTTTCTTT
abundance: many; j_gene: TRBJ2-5; v_gene: TRBV7-6; d_gene: NA; CDR3aa: CASTLGGQQETQYF; CDR3nt: TGTGCCAGCACCTTGGGTGGGCAGCAAGAGACCCAGTACTTC
abundance: NA; j_gene: TRBJ2-2; v_gene: TRBV5-1; d_gene: TRBD1; CDR3aa: CASSSGQYTGELFF; CDR3nt: TGCGCCAGCAGCTCGGGACAGTACACCGGGGAGCTGTTTTTT
abundance: NA; j_gene: TRBJ2-3; v_gene: TRBV12-3/TRBV12-4; d_gene: NA; CDR3aa: CASSFASTDTQYF; CDR3nt: TGTGCCAGCAGTTTTGCTAGCACAGATACGCAGTATTTT
abundance: few; j_gene: TRBJ2-2; v_gene: TRBV27; d_gene: NA; CDR3aa: CASSPLGAGTGELFF; CDR3nt: TGTGCCAGCAGCCCCTTAGGGGCGGGGACCGGGGAGCTGTTTTTT
abundance: NA; j_gene: TRBJ2-1; v_gene: TRBV29-1; d_gene: NA; CDR3aa: CSVDGRGKGNEQFF; CDR3nt: TGCAGCGTCGATGGTCGGGGGAAAGGCAATGAGCAGTTCTTC
abundance: many; j_gene: TRBJ2-4; v_gene: TRBV7-2; d_gene: TRBD2; CDR3aa: CASSLGGSKNIQYF; CDR3nt: TGTGCCAGCAGCTTGGGCGGGAGCAAAAACATTCAGTACTTC
abundance: NA; j_gene: TRBJ1-5; v_gene: TRBV5-1; d_gene: NA; CDR3aa: CASSLDPGGPQHF; CDR3nt: TGCGCCAGCAGCTTGGACCCTGGAGGGCCCCAGCATTTT
abundance: NA; j_gene: TRBJ2-3; v_gene: TRBV14; d_gene: NA; CDR3aa: CASSQDVSTGTDTQYF; CDR3nt: TGTGCCAGCAGCCAAGACGTTTCGACAGGCACAGATACGCAGTATTTT
abundance: few; j_gene: TRBJ2-3; v_gene: TRBV20-1; d_gene: NA; CDR3aa: CSARERFGTQYF; CDR3nt: TGCAGTGCTAGAGAAAGGTTCGGGACGCAGTATTTT
abundance: few; j_gene: TRBJ2-5; v_gene: TRBV24-1; d_gene: NA; CDR3aa: CATSDGGTSRGTQYF; CDR3nt: TGTGCCACCAGTGATGGGGGGACCAGCCGCGGGACCCAGTACTTC
abundance: few; j_gene: TRBJ1-2; v_gene: TRBV6-5; d_gene: TRBD1; CDR3aa: CASSYGGTGVYTF; CDR3nt: TGTGCCAGCAGTTACGGCGGGACAGGGGTCTACACCTTC
abundance: NA; j_gene: TRBJ1-1; v_gene: TRBV4-1; d_gene: TRBD1; CDR3aa: CASSPLGQLNTEAFF; CDR3nt: TGCGCCAGCAGCCCTTTGGGACAGCTCAACACTGAAGCTTTCTTT
abundance: few; j_gene: TRBJ2-7; v_gene: TRBV6-5; d_gene: TRBD1; CDR3aa: CASLQPGQGAEQYF; CDR3nt: TGTGCCAGCTTACAACCGGGACAGGGGGCCGAGCAGTACTTC